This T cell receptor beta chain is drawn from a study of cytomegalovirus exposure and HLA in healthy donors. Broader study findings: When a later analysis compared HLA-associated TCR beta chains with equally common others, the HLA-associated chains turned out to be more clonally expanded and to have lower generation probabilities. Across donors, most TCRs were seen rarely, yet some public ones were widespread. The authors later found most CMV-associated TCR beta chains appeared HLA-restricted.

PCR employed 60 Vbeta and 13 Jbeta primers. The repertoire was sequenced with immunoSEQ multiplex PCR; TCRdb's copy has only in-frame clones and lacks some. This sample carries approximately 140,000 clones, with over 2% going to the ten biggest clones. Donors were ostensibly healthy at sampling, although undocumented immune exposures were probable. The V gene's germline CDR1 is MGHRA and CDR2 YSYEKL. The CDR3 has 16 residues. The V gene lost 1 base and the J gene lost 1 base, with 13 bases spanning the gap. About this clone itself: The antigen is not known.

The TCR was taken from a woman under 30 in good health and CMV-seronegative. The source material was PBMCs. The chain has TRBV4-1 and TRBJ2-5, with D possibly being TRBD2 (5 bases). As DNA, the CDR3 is TGCGCCAGCAGCCAAGGGGAAGGACTTACCCAAGAGACCCAGTACTTC. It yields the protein CASSQGEGLTQETQYF.